This TCR beta chain derives from a study of T-cell reconstitution after alpha-beta-depleted transplantation in children (dated by TCRdb to about 2016). About the investigation overall: Using TCR repertoire profiling, the study followed T-cell immune reconstitution in a quantitative way in children after TCRalphabeta/CD19-depleted allogeneic hematopoietic cell transplantation.

Trimmed from V: 1 base; trimmed from J: 9 bases; junction bases lacking a gene match: 16. The CDR3 numbers 19 residues from cysteine through phenylalanine. Only the CDR3 part of the read is kept: 57 bases, read in frame from the first base. The germline V gene provides CDR1 LGHNA and CDR2 YNFKEQ. Libraries were constructed by PCR. The data were produced on an Illumina HiSeq 2500. Molecular barcoding was employed in the preparation of TCR libraries, with unique molecular identifiers being used to normalize TCRbeta repertoire quantification. TCRdb cleaned the public reads at Q25 with fastp, built clones with MiXCR and kept in-frame beta chains. Every entry covers one CDR3 protein and lists the most common genes and DNA from its rows. The sample data list about 610,000 distinct CDR3 sequences, and about 10% of these were observed just once. Of the sample, 3.5% to 5% falls within the top ten clones. This clonotype was picked up a small number of times. Its recognized antigen is unknown. Per-base qualities were not stored, and no clone one base away is much larger.

This sequence originates from a human donor who donated a stem cell graft to a child with acute myeloid leukemia. Recombination joined TRBV4-2 with TRBJ1-6, and 9 bases in between align with TRBD1. The sample was PBMCs from the stem cell graft donor, taken from the stem cell graft. CDR3 loop: CASSQVLGQGYFRPSPLHF. In nucleotides, the sequence is TGTGCCAGCAGCCAAGTCTTAGGACAGGGGTACTTTAGACCTTCACCCCTCCACTTT.